This entry is about one T cell receptor beta chain. The CDR3 extends over 16 amino acids. Trimming took 5 bases from V and 0 from J; bases not matched to a gene: 7. CDR1 and CDR2 (germline): SGHAT, FQDESV (reference sequence). The data derive from a study of blood T cell repertoires in COVID-19. Using immunoSEQ multiplex PCR, the repertoire was profiled, and TCRdb retains in-frame clones only, with some absent. The sample lists more than 200,000 clones, 65% to 90% occurring once. While infection was still active, Seattle patients were enrolled and then followed longitudinally. Sequences were obtained from peripheral blood. The receptor was derived from a man aged 50-60 years with COVID-19, enrolled during active disease. The chain has TRBV11-1 and TRBJ2-5, with 9 bases aligning to TRBD1. Here the CDR3 reads CASSPDRGIYQETQYF. CDR3 DNA: TGTGCCAGCAGCCCTGACAGGGGGATCTACCAAGAGACCCAGTACTTC.